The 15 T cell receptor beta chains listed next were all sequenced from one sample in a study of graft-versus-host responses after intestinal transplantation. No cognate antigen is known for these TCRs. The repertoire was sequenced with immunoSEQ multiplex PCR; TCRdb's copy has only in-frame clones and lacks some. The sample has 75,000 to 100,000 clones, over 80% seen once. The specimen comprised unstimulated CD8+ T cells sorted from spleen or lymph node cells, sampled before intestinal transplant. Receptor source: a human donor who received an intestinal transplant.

The CDR3 loop is CASSLPRSNQPQHF. CDR3 DNA: TGTGCCAGCAGTTTACCCAGAAGCAATCAGCCCCAGCATTTT. The genes are TRBV28 and TRBJ1-5; no firm D call. The CDR3 totals 14 residues. The germline V gene has CDR1 MDHEN and CDR2 SYDVKM. With 2 bases removed from V and 1 base from J, the gap between germline ends came to 6 bases.

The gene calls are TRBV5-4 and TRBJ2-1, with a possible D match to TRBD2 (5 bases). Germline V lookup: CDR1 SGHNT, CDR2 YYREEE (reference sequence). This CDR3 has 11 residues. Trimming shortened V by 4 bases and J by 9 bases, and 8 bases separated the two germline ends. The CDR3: CASSLGVEQFF. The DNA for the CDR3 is TGTGCCAGCAGCCTGGGAGTTGAGCAGTTCTTC.

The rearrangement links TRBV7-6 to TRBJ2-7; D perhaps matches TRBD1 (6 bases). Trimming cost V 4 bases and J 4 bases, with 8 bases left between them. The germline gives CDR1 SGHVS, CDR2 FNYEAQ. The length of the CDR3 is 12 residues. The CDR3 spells CASSSRGYEQYF. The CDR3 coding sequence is TGTGCCAGCAGCTCCAGGGGTTACGAGCAGTACTTC.

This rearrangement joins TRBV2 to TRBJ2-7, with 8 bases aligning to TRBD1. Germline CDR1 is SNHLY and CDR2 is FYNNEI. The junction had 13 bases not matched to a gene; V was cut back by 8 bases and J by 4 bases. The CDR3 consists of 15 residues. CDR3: CASVQGAAGLYEQYF. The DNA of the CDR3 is TGTGCCAGCGTCCAGGGGGCGGCAGGTCTTTACGAGCAGTACTTC.

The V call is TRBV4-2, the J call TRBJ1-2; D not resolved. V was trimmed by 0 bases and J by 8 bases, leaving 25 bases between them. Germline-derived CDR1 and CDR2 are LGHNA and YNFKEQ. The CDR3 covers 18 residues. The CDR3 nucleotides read TGTGCCAGCAGCCAAGATATGCTCGAAGGGAGGGTAAGGTTGGGCTACACCTTC. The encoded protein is CASSQDMLEGRVRLGYTF.

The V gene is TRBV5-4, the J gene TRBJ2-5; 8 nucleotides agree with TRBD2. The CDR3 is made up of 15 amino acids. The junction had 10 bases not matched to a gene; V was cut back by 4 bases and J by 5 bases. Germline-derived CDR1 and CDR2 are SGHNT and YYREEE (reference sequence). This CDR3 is CASSRGIAGRETQYF. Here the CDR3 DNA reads TGTGCCAGCAGCCGGGGCATAGCGGGGCGGGAGACCCAGTACTTC.

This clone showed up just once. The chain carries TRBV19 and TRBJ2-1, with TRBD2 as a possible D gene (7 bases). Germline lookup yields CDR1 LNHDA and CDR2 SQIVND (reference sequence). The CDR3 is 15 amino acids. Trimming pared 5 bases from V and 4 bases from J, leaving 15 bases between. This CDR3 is CASSLGGGPYNEQFF. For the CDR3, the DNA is TGTGCCAGTAGTTTGGGCGGGGGCCCTTACAATGAGCAGTTCTTC.

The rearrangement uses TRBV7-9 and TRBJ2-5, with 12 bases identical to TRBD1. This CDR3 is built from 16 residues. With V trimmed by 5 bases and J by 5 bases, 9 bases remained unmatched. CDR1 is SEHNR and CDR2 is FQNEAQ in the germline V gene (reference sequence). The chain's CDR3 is CASSLLRDRGLETQYF. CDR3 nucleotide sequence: TGTGCCAGCAGCCTGCTCCGGGACAGGGGGCTGGAGACCCAGTACTTC.

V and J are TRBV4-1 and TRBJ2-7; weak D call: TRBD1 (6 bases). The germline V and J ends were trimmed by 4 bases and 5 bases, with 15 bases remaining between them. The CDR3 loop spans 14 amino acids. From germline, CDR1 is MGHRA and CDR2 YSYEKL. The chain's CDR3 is CASSPGVAFNEQYF. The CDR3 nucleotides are TGCGCCAGCAGCCCAGGGGTAGCGTTTAACGAGCAGTACTTC.

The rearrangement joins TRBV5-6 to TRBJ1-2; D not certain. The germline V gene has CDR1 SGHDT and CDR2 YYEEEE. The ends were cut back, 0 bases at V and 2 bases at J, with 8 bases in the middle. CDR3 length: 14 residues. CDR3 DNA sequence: TGTGCCAGCAGCTTGGTCCAGGCCAACTATGGCTACACCTTC. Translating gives CASSLVQANYGYTF. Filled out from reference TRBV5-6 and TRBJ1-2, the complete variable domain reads DAGVTQSPTHLIKTRGQQVTLRCSPKSGHDTVSWYQQALGQGPQFIFQYYEEEERQRGNFPDRFSGHQFPNYSSELNVNALLLGDSALYLCASSLVQANYGYTFGSGTRLTVV.

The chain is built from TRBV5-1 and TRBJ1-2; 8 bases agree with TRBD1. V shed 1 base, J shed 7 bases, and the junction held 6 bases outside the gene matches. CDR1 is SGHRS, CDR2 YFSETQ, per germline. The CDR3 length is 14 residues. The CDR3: CASSLSQGASGYTF. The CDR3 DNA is TGCGCCAGCAGCTTGTCCCAGGGGGCAAGTGGCTACACCTTC.

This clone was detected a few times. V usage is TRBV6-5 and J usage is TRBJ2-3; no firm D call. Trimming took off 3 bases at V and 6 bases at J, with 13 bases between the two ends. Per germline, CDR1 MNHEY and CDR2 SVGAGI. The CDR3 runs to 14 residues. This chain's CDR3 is CASSYSSGYDTQYF. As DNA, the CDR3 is TGTGCCAGCAGTTATTCGTCAGGCTACGATACGCAGTATTTT.

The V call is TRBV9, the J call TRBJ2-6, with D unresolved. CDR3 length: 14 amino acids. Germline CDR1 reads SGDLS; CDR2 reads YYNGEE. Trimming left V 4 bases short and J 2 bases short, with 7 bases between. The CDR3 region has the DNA TGTGCCAGCAGCCCCCCCGCTGGGGCCAACGTCCTGACTTTC. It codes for CASSPPAGANVLTF. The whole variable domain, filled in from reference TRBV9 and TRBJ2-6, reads DSGVTQTPKHLITATGQRVTLRCSPRSGDLSVYWYQQSLDQGLQFLIQYYNGEERAKGNILERFSAQQFPDLHSELNLSSLELGDSALYFCASSPPAGANVLTFGAGSRLTVL.

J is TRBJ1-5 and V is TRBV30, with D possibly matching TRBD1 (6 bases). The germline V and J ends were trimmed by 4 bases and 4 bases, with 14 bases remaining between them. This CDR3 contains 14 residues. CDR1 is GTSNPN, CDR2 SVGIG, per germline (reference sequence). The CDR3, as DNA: TGTGCCTGGACGGAGACAGGAATGAATCAGCCCCAGCATTTT. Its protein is CAWTETGMNQPQHF.

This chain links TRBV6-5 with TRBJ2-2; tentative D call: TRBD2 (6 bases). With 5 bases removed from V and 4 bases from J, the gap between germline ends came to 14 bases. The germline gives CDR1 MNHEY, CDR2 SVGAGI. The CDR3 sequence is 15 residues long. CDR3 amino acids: CASSRGGPSTGELFF. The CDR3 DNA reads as TGTGCCAGCAGTCGTGGAGGGCCGAGCACCGGGGAGCTGTTTTTT.